This TCR beta chain was captured by sequencing in a study of blood T cell repertoires in COVID-19. Study in general: Samples representing acute and convalescent COVID-19 were sourced from the United States, Italy and Spain.

Germline trimming cut 5 bases from V and 3 bases from J; bases unmatched to any gene: 8. This CDR3 region has 15 residues. CDR1 and CDR2 (germline): SGHNT, YENEEA. Profiling relied on immunoSEQ multiplex PCR, and the TCRdb table lists in-frame clones only, not all of them. This sample carries 55,000 to 75,000 clones, about 86% of them seen once, and the ten largest clones take roughly 30%. The source of this sequence is a man in his 70s with acute or convalescent COVID-19. V gene TRBV11-3 combines with J gene TRBJ2-7, with 9 bases matching TRBD1. Sequencing used peripheral blood. CDR3 loop: CASSVTGTGFYEQYF. CDR3 bases: TGTGCCAGCAGCGTAACCGGGACAGGGTTCTACGAGCAGTACTTC.